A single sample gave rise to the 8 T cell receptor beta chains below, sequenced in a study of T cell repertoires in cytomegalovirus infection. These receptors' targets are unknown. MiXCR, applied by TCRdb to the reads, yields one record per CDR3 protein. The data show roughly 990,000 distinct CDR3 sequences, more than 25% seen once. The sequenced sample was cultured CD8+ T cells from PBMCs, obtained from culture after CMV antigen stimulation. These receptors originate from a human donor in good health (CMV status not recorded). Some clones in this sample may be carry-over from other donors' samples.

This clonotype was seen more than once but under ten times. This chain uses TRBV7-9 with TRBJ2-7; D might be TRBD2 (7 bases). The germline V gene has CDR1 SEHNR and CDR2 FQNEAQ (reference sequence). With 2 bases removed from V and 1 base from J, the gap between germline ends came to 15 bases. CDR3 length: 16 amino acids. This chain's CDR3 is CASSLSGGLESYEQYV. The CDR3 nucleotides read TGTGCCAGCAGCTTATCGGGGGGCCTAGAATCCTACGAGCAGTACGTC.

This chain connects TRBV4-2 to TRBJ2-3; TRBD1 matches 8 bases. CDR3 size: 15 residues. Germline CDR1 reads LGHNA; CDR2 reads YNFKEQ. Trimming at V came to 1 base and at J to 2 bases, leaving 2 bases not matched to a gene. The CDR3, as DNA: TGTGCCAGCAGCCAAGCGGGACAGGCCACAGATACGCAGTATTTT. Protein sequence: CASSQAGQATDTQYF.

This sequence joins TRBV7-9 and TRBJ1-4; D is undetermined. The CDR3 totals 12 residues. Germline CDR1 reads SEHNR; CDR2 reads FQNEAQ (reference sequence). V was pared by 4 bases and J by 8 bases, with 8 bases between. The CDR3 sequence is CASSWVAEKLFF. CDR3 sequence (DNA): TGTGCCAGCAGCTGGGTCGCGGAAAAACTGTTTTTT.

CDR3 sequence reads: CASSLEAGVYGYTF. The DNA of the CDR3 is TGTGCCAGCAGCTTAGAGGCAGGGGTCTATGGCTACACCTTC. V gene TRBV7-6 combines with J gene TRBJ1-2; weak D call: TRBD1 (6 bases). Germline assignment: CDR1 SGHVS and CDR2 FNYEAQ. The CDR3 covers 14 residues. The germline V and J ends were trimmed by 1 base and 4 bases, with 10 bases remaining between them.

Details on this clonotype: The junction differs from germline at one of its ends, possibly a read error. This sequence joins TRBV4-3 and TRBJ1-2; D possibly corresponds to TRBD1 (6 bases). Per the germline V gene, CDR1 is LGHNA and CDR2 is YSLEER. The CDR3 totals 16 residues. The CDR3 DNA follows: TGCGCCAACAGCCCGACGACAGGACTGAGCAACTATGGCTACACCTTC. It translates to CANSPTTGLSNYGYTF.

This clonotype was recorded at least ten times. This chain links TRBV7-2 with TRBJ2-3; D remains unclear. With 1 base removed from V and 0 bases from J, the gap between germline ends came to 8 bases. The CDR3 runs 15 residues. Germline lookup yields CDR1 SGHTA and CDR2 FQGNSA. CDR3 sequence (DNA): TGTGCCAGCAGCTTAGGCGTTACTAGCACAGATACGCAGTATTTT. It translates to CASSLGVTSTDTQYF. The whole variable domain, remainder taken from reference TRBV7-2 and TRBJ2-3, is GAGVSQSPSNKVTEKGKDVELRCDPISGHTALYWYRQSLGQGLEFLIYFQGNSAPDKSGLPSDRFSAERTGGSVSTLTIQRTQQEDSAVYLCASSLGVTSTDTQYFGPGTRLTVL.

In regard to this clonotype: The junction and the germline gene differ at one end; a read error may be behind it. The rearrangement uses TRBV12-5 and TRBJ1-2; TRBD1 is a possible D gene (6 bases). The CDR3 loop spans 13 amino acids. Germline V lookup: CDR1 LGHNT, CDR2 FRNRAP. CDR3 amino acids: CVSGPGQPYGYTF. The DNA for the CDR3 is TGTGTTAGTGGTCCAGGACAGCCGTATGGCTACACCTTC.

This CDR3 reads CASSSLPGATEITDTQYF. The CDR3 region has the DNA TGTGCCAGCAGTTCCCTCCCGGGTGCTACCGAAATCACAGATACGCAGTATTTT. The chain combines TRBV28 with TRBJ2-3; D ambiguous. The CDR3 is 18 amino acids. Germline-derived CDR1 and CDR2 are MDHEN and SYDVKM. Trimming took 4 bases from V and 2 from J, leaving 22 bases between them.